This T cell receptor beta chain comes out of a study of tumor and adjacent non-tumor tissue in lung cancer. Study context: Samples averaged approximately 3.9 million productive TCRbeta reads each. Study results and limitations: Top 100 clones took a larger repertoire share in normal lung.

This clonotype was counted many times. Antigen unknown. The template was RNA from unsorted bulk tissue. The normal lung tissue was taken more than 3 cm from the tumor edge. The library came from three nested PCR rounds adapted from ARM-PCR protocols. TCRdb ran MiXCR on the multiplex PCR reads and lists one entry per CDR3 protein. Of some 68,000 distinct CDR3 sequences in the sample, around 82% were seen once. V was shortened by 1 base and J by 4 bases, with 8 bases between the two germline ends. Germline CDR1 and CDR2: SGHTA and FQGTGA. The CDR3 is 14 amino acids. This receptor was obtained from a man in his fifties or sixties with non-small cell lung cancer. V gene TRBV7-3 combines with J gene TRBJ2-1; D gene uncertain. Sequenced sample: distant non-tumor lung tissue. The CDR3 here is CASSLSGVYNEQFF. For the CDR3, the DNA is TGTGCCAGCAGCTTAAGTGGGGTATACAATGAGCAGTTCTTC.